This record covers a single T cell receptor beta chain. The data were produced by immunoSEQ multiplex PCR, yet TCRdb's version contains in-frame clones alone and is incomplete. This table holds about 210,000 clones, over 70% found once. Trimming took 4 bases from V and 6 from J, leaving 13 bases between them. This CDR3 is built from 14 residues. CDR1 and CDR2 from the germline V gene are LNHDA and SQIVND (reference sequence). The record originates from a study of blood T cell repertoires in COVID-19. At the level of the study: PBMCs, B-cell-depleted T cells, or T cells provided the cDNA or gDNA that made up the material.

The sequencing sample was made of peripheral blood. This TCR was sampled from a man aged 55 to 69 with acute or convalescent COVID-19. The V and J genes are TRBV19 and TRBJ2-1; D uncertain. The CDR3 DNA follows: TGTGCCAGTAGTACCTACCAAGCTGTCAATGAGCAGTTCTTC. This sequence encodes CASSTYQAVNEQFF.